The 8 T cell receptor beta chains below all came from one sample that was sequenced in a study of CD8+CD57+ T cells in acquired aplastic anemia (dated by TCRdb to 2016 to 2018). Expansion of CD8+CD57+ cells had been shown by flow cytometry in the patients chosen for sequencing. The sequencing machine was an Illumina HiSeq 2000. Genomic DNA was used as template for profiling of TCR beta VDJ combinations and CDR3 sequences. TCRdb applied fastp at Q25 and MiXCR to the public reads, then kept only in-frame beta chains. All rows with the same CDR3 protein become a single entry with the most common DNA and genes. In all, the sample holds 260,000 or so distinct CDR3 sequences, and more than 40% of those were seen once. 6.5% to 8% of the sample is taken by the ten largest. The specimen was sorted CD4+, CD8+, or CD8+CD57+ T cells (not recorded which) from PBMCs. These TCRs come from a human donor with aplastic anemia.

This clonotype appeared many times. V usage is TRBV9 and J usage is TRBJ1-6; 9 bases agree with TRBD1. The junction had 5 bases not matched to a gene; V was cut back by 3 bases and J by 10 bases. This CDR3 has 14 residues. The germline CDR1 and CDR2 sequences are SGDLS and YYNGEE. This CDR3 reads CASSATGGASPLHF. In nucleotides, the CDR3 is TGTGCCAGCAGCGCTACAGGGGGCGCCTCACCCCTCCACTTT.

Regarding this clonotype: A read error may account for a junction end that differs from germline. The chain couples TRBV5-1 to TRBJ2-5; D is unresolved. This CDR3 contains 12 residues. Looked up from germline, CDR1 is SGHRS and CDR2 is YFSETQ. Here the CDR3 reads CASRPDQETQYF. Here the CDR3 DNA reads TGTGCCAGCAGACCAGATCAAGAGACCCAGTACTTC.

The chain uses TRBV15 and TRBJ2-1; 10 nucleotides align to TRBD2. The CDR3 runs 16 residues. Germline V gives CDR1 LNHNV, CDR2 YYDKDF (reference sequence). V trimming: 3 bases; J trimming: 2 bases; junction bases outside the gene matches: 4. The CDR3 loop reads CATSSALAGAYNEQFF. CDR3 sequence (DNA): TGTGCCACCAGCAGTGCCCTAGCGGGGGCCTACAATGAGCAGTTCTTC.

This clonotype was counted between two and nine times. The CDR3 DNA follows: TGTGCCAGCAGTCCCGGGGCCCACACTGAAGCTTTCTTT. Translating it yields CASSPGAHTEAFF. The chain couples TRBV6-5 to TRBJ1-1; D is possibly TRBD1 (5 bases). The CDR3 totals 13 residues. V shed 5 bases and J shed 3 bases, with 10 bases lying between them. Germline loops: CDR1 MNHEY, CDR2 SVGAGI.

There are many counts of this clonotype. The chain employs TRBV10-3 and TRBJ1-1, with 9 bases matching TRBD1. Germline CDR1 is ENHRY and CDR2 is SYGVKD. V gave up 3 bases and J gave up 2 bases; unmatched junction bases: 4. The CDR3 sequence is 15 residues long. CDR3 bases: TGTGCCATCAGTGATTGGGGACAGGGTAACACTGAAGCTTTCTTT. Encoded protein: CAISDWGQGNTEAFF.

The rearrangement uses TRBV9 and TRBJ1-2; TRBD1 is a possible D gene (5 bases). Deletions cut 4 bases from V and 6 bases from J, with 13 bases between. CDR1 and CDR2 from the germline V gene are SGDLS and YYNGEE. The CDR3 runs 13 residues. CDR3 sequence reads: CASSLGDYHGYTF. DNA for the CDR3: TGTGCCAGCAGCTTAGGGGACTACCATGGCTACACCTTC.

The chain is built from TRBV2 and TRBJ1-5, with TRBD1 as a possible D gene (5 bases). The CDR3 extends over 17 amino acids. Trimming cost V 3 bases and J 0 bases, with 15 bases left between them. Germline CDR1 reads SNHLY; CDR2 reads FYNNEI. This CDR3 reads CASSDGQEGNSNQPQHF. The CDR3 DNA sequence: TGTGCCAGCAGTGACGGGCAGGAGGGGAATAGCAATCAGCCCCAGCATTTT.

This clonotype showed up many times. This rearrangement joins TRBV6-1 to TRBJ2-1; D is undetermined. V was cut by 7 bases and J by 5 bases, with 15 bases left in between. The CDR3 length is 14 residues. Per the germline V gene, CDR1 is MNHNS and CDR2 is SASEGT. The CDR3 DNA follows: TGTGCCAGCATATGGCGGCAGCGAGACAATGAGCAGTTCTTC. This sequence encodes CASIWRQRDNEQFF.